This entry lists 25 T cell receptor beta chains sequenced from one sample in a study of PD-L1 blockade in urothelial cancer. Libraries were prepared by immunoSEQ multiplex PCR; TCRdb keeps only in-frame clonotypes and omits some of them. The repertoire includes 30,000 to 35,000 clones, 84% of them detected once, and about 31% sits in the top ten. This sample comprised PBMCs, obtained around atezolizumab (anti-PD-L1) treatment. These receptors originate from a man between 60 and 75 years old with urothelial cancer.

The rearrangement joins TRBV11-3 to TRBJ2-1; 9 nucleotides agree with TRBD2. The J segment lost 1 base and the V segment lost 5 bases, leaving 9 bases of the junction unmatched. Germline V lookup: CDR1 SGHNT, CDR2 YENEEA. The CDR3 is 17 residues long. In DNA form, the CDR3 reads TGTGCCAGCAGCCCAAAGGGGCGGGAGGGGTCCTACAATGAGCAGTTCTTC. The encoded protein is CASSPKGREGSYNEQFF.

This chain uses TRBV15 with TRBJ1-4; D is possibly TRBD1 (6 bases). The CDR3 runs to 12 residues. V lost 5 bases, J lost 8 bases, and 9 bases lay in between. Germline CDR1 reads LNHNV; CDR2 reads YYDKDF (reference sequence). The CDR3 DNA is TGTGCCACCAGCGCGGACAGCGAAAAACTGTTTTTT. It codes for CATSADSEKLFF.

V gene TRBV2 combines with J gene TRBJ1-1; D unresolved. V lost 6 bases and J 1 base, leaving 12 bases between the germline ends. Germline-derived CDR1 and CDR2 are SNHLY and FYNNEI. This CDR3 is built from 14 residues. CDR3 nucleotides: TGTGCCAGCAGCGTGACGCCGGGGAACACTGAAGCTTTCTTT. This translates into CASSVTPGNTEAFF.

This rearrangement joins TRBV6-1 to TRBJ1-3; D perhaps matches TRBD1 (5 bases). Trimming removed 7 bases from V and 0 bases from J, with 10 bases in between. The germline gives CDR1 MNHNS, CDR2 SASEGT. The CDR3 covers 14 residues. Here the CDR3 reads CASKGVSSGNTIYF. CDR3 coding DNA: TGTGCCAGCAAAGGGGTTTCCTCTGGAAACACCATATATTTT.

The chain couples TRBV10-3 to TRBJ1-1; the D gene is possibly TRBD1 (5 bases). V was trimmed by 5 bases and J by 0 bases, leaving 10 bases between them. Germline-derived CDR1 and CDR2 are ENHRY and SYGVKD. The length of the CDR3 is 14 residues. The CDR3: CAISPLGVNTEAFF. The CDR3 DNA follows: TGTGCCATCAGTCCGTTAGGGGTGAACACTGAAGCTTTCTTT.

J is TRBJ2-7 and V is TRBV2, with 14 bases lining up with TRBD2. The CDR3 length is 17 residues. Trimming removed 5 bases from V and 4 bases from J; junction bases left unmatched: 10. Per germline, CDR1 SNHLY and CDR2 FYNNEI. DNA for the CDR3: TGTGCCAGCAGTCTACCCCCACGACTAGCGGGAGGGTACGAGCAGTACTTC. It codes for CASSLPPRLAGGYEQYF.

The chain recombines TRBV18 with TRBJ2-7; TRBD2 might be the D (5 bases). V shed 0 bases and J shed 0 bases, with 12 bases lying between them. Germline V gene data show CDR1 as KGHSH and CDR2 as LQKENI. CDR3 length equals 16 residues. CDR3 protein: CASSPPEVGHSYEQYF. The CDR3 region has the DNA TGTGCCAGCTCACCACCGGAGGTGGGCCACTCCTACGAGCAGTACTTC. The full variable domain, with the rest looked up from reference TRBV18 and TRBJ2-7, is NAGVMQNPRHLVRRRGQEARLRCSPMKGHSHVYWYRQLPEEGLKFMVYLQKENIIDESGMPKERFSAEFPKEGPSILRIQQVVRGDSAAYFCASSPPEVGHSYEQYFGPGTRLTVT.

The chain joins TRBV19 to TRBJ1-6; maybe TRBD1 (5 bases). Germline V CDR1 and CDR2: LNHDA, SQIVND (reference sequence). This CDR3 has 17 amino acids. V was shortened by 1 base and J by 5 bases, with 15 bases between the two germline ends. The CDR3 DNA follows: TGTGCCAGTAGTATAGTGGGGCTCGGAAGGAATAATTCACCCCTCCACTTT. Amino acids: CASSIVGLGRNNSPLHF. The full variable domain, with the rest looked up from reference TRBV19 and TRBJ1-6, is DGGITQSPKYLFRKEGQNVTLSCEQNLNHDAMYWYRQDPGQGLRLIYYSQIVNDFQKGDIAEGYSVSREKKESFPLTVTSAQKNPTAFYLCASSIVGLGRNNSPLHFGNGTRLTVT.

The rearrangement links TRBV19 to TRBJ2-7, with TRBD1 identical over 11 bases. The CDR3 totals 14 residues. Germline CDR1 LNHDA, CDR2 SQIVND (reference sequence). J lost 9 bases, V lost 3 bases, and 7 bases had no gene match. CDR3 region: CASSIGQGAMWQYF. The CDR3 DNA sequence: TGTGCCAGTAGTATCGGACAGGGGGCTATGTGGCAGTACTTC.

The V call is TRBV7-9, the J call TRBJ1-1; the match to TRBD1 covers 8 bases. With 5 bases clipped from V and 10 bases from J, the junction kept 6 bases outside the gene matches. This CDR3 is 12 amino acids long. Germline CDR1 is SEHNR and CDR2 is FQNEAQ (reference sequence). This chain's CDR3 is CASSPGQGVAFF. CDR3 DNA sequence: TGTGCCAGCAGCCCAGGACAGGGCGTAGCTTTCTTT.

As DNA, the CDR3 is TGCGCCAGCAGCTTTGGGCTAGCGAGCGACGAGCAGTACTTC. This translates into CASSFGLASDEQYF. This rearrangement joins TRBV5-1 to TRBJ2-7; D possibly corresponds to TRBD2 (6 bases). This CDR3 contains 14 residues. V lost 2 bases, J lost 5 bases, and 14 bases lay in between. Germline loops: CDR1 SGHRS, CDR2 YFSETQ.

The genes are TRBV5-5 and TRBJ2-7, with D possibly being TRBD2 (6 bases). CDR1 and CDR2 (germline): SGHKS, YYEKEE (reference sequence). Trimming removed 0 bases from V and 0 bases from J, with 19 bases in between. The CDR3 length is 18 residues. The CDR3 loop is CASSLVFGAGRISYEQYF. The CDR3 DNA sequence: TGTGCCAGCAGCTTGGTGTTCGGTGCGGGGAGGATCTCCTACGAGCAGTACTTC.

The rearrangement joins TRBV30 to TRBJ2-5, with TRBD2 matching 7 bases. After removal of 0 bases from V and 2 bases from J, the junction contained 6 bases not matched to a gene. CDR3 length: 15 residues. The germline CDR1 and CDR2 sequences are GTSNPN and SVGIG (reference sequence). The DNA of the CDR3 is TGTGCCTGGAGTGTAGAGGCGGGAGTTCAAGAGACCCAGTACTTC. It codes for CAWSVEAGVQETQYF.

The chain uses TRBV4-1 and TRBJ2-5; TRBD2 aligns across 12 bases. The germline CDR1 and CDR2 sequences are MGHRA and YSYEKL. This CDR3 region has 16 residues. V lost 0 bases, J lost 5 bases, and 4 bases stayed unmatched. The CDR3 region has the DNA TGCGCCAGCAGCCAAGATACTAGCGGGAGGTGGGAGACCCAGTACTTC. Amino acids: CASSQDTSGRWETQYF.

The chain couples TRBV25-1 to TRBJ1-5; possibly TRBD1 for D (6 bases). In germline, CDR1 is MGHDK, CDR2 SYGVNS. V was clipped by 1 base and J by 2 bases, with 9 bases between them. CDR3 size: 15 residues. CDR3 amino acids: CASSESAGGNQPQHF. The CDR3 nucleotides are TGTGCCAGCAGTGAATCAGCAGGGGGCAATCAGCCCCAGCATTTT.

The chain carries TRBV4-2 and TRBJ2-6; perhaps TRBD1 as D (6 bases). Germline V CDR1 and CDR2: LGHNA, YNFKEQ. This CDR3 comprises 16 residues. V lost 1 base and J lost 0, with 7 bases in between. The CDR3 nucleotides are TGTGCCAGCAGCCAAGGGGACATCTCTGGGGCCAACGTCCTGACTTTC. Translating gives CASSQGDISGANVLTF.

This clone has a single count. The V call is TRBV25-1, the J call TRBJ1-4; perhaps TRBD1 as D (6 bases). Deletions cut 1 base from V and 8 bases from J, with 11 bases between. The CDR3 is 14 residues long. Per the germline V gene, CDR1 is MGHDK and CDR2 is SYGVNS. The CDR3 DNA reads TGTGCCAGCAGTGAATCCAGGGGAAGGGAAAAACTGTTTTTT. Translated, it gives CASSESRGREKLFF.

The CDR3 sequence is CASSVGDYLSYEQYF. The DNA of the CDR3 is TGTGCCAGCAGCGTCGGGGACTACCTCTCCTACGAGCAGTACTTC. The rearrangement joins TRBV9 to TRBJ2-7; TRBD2 aligns across 7 bases. This CDR3 has 15 amino acids. Germline V gene lookup returns CDR1 SGDLS and CDR2 YYNGEE. J gave up 0 bases and V 2 bases, and 5 bases lay outside the gene matches.

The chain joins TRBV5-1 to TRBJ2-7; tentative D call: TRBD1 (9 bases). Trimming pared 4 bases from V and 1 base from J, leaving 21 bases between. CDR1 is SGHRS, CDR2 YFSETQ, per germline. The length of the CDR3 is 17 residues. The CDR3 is CASSRIGGGTGSYEQYF. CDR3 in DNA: TGCGCCAGCAGCCGCATCGGGGGGGGGACAGGGTCCTACGAGCAGTACTTC.

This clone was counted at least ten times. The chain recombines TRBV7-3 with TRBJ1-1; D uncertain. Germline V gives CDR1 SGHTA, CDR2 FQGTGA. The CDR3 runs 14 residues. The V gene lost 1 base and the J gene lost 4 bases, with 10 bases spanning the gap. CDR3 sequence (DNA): TGTGCCAGCAGCTTAATTGTGGGAGGCACTGAAGCTTTCTTT. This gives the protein CASSLIVGGTEAFF.

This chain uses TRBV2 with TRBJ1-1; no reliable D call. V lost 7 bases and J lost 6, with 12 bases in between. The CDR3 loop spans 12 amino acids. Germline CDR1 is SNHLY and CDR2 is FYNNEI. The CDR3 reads CASNGQGAEAFF. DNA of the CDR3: TGTGCCAGCAATGGGCAAGGCGCTGAAGCTTTCTTT.

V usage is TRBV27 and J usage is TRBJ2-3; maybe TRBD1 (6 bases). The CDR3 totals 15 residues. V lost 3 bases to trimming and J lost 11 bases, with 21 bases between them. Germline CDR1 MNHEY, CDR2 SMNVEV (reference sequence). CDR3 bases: TGTGCCAGCAGTTTCACAGGGTTCCTCGAAGGGAGGCAGTATTTT. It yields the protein CASSFTGFLEGRQYF.

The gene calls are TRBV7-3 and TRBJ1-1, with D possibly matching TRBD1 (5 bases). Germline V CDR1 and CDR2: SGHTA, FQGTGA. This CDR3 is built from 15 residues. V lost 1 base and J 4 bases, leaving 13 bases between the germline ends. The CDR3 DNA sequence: TGTGCCAGCAGCTTAAGCTCGACAGACGGCACTGAAGCTTTCTTT. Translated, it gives CASSLSSTDGTEAFF.

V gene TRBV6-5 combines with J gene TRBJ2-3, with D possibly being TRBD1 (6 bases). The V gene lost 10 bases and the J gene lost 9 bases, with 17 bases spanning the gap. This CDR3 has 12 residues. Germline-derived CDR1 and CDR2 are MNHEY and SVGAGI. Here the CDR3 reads CATRQVGLTQYF. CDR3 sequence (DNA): TGTGCCACCAGACAGGTTGGTCTCACGCAGTATTTT.

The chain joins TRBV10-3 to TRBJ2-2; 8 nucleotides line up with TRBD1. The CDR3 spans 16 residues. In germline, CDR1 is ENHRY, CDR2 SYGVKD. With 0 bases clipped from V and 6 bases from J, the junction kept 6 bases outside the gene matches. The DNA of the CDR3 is TGTGCCATCAGTGAGTCTGGGACAGGTGGACCCGGGGAGCTGTTTTTT. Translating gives CAISESGTGGPGELFF.